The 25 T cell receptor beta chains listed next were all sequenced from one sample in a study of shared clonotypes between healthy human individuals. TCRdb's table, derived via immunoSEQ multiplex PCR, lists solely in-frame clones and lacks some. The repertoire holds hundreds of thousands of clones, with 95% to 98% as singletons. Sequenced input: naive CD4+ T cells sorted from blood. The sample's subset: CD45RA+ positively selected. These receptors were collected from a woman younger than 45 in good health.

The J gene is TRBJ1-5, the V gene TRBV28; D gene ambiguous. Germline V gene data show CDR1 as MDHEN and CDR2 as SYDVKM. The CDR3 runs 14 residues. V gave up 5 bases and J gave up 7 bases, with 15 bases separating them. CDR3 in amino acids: CASSPGSLDQPQHF. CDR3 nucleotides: TGTGCCAGCAGTCCCGGCAGTCTGGACCAGCCCCAGCATTTT.

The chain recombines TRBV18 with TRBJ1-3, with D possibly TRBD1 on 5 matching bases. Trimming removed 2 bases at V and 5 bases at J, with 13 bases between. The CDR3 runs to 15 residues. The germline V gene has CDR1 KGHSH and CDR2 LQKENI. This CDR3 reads CASSPNPGTRNTIYF. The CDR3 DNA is TGTGCCAGCTCACCAAATCCAGGGACCAGAAACACCATATATTTT.

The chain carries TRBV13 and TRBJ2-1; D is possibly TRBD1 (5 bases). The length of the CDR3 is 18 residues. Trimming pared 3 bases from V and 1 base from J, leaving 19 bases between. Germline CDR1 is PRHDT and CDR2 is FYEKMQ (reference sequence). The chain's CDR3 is CASSFRSRTRWSYNEQFF. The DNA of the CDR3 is TGTGCCAGCAGCTTCCGATCCCGGACACGTTGGTCCTACAATGAGCAGTTCTTC. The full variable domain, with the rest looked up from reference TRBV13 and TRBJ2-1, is AAGVIQSPRHLIKEKRETATLKCYPIPRHDTVYWYQQGPGQDPQFLISFYEKMQSDKGSIPDRFSAQQFSDYHSELNMSSLELGDSALYFCASSFRSRTRWSYNEQFFGPGTRLTVL.

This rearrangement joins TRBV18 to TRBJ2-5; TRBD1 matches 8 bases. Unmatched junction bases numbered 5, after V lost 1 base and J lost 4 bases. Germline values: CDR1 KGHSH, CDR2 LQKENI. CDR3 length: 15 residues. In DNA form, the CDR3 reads TGTGCCAGCTCACCACGACGGACAGGGAGAGAGACCCAGTACTTC. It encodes CASSPRRTGRETQYF.

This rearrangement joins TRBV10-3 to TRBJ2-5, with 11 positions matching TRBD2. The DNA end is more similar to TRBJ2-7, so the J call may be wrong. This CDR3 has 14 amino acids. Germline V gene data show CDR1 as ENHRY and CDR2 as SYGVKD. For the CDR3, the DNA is TGTGCCATCAGCCCCGGGACTAGCGGCTACGAGCAGTACTTC. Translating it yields CAISPGTSGYEQYF.

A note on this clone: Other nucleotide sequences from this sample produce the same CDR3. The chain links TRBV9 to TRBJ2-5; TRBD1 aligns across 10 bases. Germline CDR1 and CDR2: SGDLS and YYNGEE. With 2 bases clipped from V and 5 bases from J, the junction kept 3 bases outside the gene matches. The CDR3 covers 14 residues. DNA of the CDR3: TGTGCCAGCAGCGTGGGACAGGGGAGGGAGACCCAGTACTTC. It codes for CASSVGQGRETQYF.

The chain's CDR3 is CASSSLALGTQYF. CDR3 nucleotides: TGCGCCAGCAGCTCACTAGCGCTCGGGACCCAGTACTTC. The rearrangement links TRBV4-1 to TRBJ2-5; 7 bases map to TRBD2. From germline, CDR1 is MGHRA and CDR2 YSYEKL. The CDR3 loop spans 13 amino acids. J lost 7 bases, V lost 5 bases, and 7 bases had no gene match.

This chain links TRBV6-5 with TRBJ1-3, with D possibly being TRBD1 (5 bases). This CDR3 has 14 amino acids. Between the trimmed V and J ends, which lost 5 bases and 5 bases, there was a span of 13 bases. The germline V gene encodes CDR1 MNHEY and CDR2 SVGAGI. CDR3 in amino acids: CASSEGVGRNTIYF. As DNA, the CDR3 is TGTGCCAGCAGTGAAGGGGTTGGGAGAAACACCATATATTTT.

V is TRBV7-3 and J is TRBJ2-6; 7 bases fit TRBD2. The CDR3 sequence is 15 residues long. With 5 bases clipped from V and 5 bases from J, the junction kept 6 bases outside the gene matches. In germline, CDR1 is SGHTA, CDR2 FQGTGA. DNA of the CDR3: TGTGCCAGCAGCCGGGGGGATTCAAGGGCCAACGTCCTGACTTTC. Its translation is CASSRGDSRANVLTF.

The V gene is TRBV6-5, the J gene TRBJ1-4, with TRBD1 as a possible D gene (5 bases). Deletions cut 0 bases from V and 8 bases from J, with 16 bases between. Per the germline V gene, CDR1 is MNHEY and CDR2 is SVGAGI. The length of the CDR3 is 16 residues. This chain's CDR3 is CASSYSRGAEMEKLFF. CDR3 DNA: TGTGCCAGCAGTTACTCGAGAGGGGCGGAGATGGAAAAACTGTTTTTT.

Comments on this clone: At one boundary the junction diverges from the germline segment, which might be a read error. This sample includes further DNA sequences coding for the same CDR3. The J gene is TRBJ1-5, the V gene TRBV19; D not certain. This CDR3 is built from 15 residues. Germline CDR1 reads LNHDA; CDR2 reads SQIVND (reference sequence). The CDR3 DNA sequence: TGTGCCAGTAGCATAGACCGGGGAAGCAATCAGCCCCAGCATTTT. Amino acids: CASSIDRGSNQPQHF. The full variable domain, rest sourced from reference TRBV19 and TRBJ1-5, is DGGITQSPKYLFRKEGQNVTLSCEQNLNHDAMYWYRQDPGQGLRLIYYSQIVNDFQKGDIAEGYSVSREKKESFPLTVTSAQKNPTAFYLCASSIDRGSNQPQHFGDGTRLSIL.

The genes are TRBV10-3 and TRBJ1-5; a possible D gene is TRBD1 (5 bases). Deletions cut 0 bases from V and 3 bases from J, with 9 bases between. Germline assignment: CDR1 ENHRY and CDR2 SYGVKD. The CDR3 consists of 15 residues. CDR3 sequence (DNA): TGTGCCATCAGTGAGTCGCGGGGGTTCAATCAGCCCCAGCATTTT. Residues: CAISESRGFNQPQHF.

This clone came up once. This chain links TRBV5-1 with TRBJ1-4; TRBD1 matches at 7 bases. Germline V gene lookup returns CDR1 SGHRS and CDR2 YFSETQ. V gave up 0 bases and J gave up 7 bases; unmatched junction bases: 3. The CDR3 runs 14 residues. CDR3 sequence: CASSLGQGTEKLFF. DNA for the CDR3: TGCGCCAGCAGCTTGGGACAGGGAACTGAAAAACTGTTTTTT.

For the CDR3, the DNA is TGTGCCAGCAGCTTGGAACCTAGCGGGAGAGACAATGAGCAGTTCTTC. Translated: CASSLEPSGRDNEQFF. The rearrangement links TRBV5-4 to TRBJ2-1; TRBD2 matches 10 bases. CDR1 is SGHNT and CDR2 is YYREEE in the germline V gene (reference sequence). The CDR3 is 16 residues long. The ends lost 0 bases at V and 5 bases at J; junction bases unmatched: 5.

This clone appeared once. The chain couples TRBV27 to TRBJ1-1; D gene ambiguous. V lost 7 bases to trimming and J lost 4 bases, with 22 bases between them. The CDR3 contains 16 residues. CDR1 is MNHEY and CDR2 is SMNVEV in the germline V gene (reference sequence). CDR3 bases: TGTGCCAGCACCTCACATGCACGGGTGCGGGGCACTGAAGCTTTCTTT. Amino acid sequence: CASTSHARVRGTEAFF.

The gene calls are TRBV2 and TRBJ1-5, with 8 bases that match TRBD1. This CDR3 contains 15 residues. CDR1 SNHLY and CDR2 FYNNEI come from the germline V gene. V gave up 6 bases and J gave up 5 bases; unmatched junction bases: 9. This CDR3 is CASSPTGGRYQPQHF. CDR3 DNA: TGTGCCAGCAGCCCTACAGGGGGTCGTTATCAGCCCCAGCATTTT.

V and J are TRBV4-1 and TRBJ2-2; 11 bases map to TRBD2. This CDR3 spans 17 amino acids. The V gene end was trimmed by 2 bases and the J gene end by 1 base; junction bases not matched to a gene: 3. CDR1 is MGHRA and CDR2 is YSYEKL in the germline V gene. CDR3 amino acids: CASSQLGTSGNTGELFF. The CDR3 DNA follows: TGCGCCAGCAGCCAATTAGGGACTAGCGGGAACACCGGGGAGCTGTTTTTT.

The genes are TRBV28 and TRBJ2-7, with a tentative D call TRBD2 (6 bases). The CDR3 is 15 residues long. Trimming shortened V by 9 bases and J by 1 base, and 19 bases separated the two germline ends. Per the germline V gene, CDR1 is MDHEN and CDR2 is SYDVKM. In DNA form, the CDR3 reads TGTGCCAGTTTCGATACCGGGACTTATTCCTACGAGCAGTACTTC. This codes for CASFDTGTYSYEQYF.

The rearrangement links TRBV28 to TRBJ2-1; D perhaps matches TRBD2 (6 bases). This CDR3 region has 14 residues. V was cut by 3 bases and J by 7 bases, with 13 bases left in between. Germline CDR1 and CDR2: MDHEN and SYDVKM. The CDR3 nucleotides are TGTGCCAGCAGTTTGACCCTAGCGAAAAATGAGCAGTTCTTC. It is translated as CASSLTLAKNEQFF.

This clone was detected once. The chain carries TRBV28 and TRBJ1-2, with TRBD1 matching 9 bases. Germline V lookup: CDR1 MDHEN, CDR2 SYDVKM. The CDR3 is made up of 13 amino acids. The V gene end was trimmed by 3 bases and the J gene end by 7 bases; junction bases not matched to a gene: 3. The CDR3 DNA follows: TGTGCCAGCAGTTTCGGGACAGGGTTTGGCTACACCTTC. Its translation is CASSFGTGFGYTF.

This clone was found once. The CDR3 sequence: CASSLTWTSGIQETQYF. In nucleotides, the CDR3 is TGTGCCAGCAGCCTAACTTGGACTAGCGGGATACAAGAGACCCAGTACTTC. The chain recombines TRBV7-9 with TRBJ2-5, with 12 nucleotides matching TRBD2. J was trimmed by 2 bases and V by 5 bases; bases with no gene match: 9. Per germline, CDR1 SEHNR and CDR2 FQNEAQ (reference sequence). The CDR3 runs 17 residues.

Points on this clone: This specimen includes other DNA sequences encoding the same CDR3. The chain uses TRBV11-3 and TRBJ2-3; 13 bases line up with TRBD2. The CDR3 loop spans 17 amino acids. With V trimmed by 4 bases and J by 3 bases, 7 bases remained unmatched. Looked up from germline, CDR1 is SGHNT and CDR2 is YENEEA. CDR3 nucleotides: TGTGCCAGCAGCTCAGGACTAGCGGGAGTTGGGACAGATACGCAGTATTTT. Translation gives CASSSGLAGVGTDTQYF.

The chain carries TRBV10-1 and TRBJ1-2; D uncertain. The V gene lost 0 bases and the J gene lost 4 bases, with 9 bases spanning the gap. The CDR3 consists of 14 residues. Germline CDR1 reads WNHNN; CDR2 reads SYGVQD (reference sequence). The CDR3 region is CASSESNSGYGYTF. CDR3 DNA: TGCGCCAGCAGTGAGTCGAATTCGGGCTATGGCTACACCTTC.

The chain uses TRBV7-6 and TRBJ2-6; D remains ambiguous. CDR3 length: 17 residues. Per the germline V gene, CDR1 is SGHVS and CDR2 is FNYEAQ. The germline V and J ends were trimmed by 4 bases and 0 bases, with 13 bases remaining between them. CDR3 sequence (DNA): TGTGCCAGCAGCTCGTGGCTTACCTCCTCTGGGGCCAACGTCCTGACTTTC. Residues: CASSSWLTSSGANVLTF.

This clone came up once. As DNA, the CDR3 is TGTGCCAGCAGCCATAGGCGCCTAGCGGGAGCCCGAGAGCAGTTCTTC. This sequence encodes CASSHRRLAGAREQFF. This rearrangement joins TRBV7-2 to TRBJ2-1; 10 nucleotides match TRBD2. Germline V gives CDR1 SGHTA, CDR2 FQGNSA. The CDR3 contains 16 residues. After removal of 5 bases from V and 10 bases from J, the junction contained 14 bases not matched to a gene.